Each of the 19 T cell receptor beta chains below was sequenced from the same sample in a study of identical twins' blood T cells. TCRdb processed the 5' RACE reads anew with MiXCR; each CDR3 protein has one entry. This sample has 300,000 to 450,000 distinct CDR3 sequences, with over 25% found just once. Sequencing used PBMCs. The source of these receptors is a woman aged 18-49 years in good health.

This clonotype was counted a few times. A read error may account for a junction end that differs from germline. V usage is TRBV7-9 and J usage is TRBJ2-7, with a tentative D call TRBD2 (5 bases). CDR3 length: 13 amino acids. Germline V lookup: CDR1 SEHNR, CDR2 FQNEAQ (reference sequence). CDR3 sequence (DNA): TGTGCCAGCAGCTTAGGGGGAGTTTACGAGCAGCACTTC. Its protein is CASSLGGVYEQHF.

This clonotype was seen at least ten times. The rearrangement links TRBV11-2 to TRBJ1-1; D is unclear. This CDR3 is built from 11 residues. The V and J ends lost 8 bases and 7 bases respectively, with 11 bases between them. CDR1 and CDR2 (germline): SGHAT, FQNNGV. The CDR3 DNA reads as TGTGCCAGCGTTGAGGATATTGAAGCTTTCTTT. As protein: CASVEDIEAFF. The variable domain in full, with the rest retrieved from reference TRBV11-2 and TRBJ1-1, is EAGVAQSPRYKIIEKRQSVAFWCNPISGHATLYWYQQILGQGPKLLIQFQNNGVVDDSQLPKDRFSAERLKGVDSTLKIQPAKLEDSAVYLCASVEDIEAFFGQGTRLTVV.

The chain recombines TRBV2 with TRBJ2-7; TRBD2 aligns across 12 bases. The CDR3 loop spans 16 amino acids. The ends lost 5 bases at V and 2 bases at J; junction bases unmatched: 7. Germline V CDR1 and CDR2: SNHLY, FYNNEI. The CDR3 here is CASSYKTSGRTYEQYF. CDR3 nucleotide sequence: TGTGCCAGCAGTTACAAGACTAGCGGGAGAACCTACGAGCAGTACTTC. The full variable domain, completed using reference TRBV2 and TRBJ2-7, is EPEVTQTPSHQVTQMGQEVILRCVPISNHLYFYWYRQILGQKVEFLVSFYNNEISEKSEIFDDQFSVERPDGSNFTLKIRSTKLEDSAMYFCASSYKTSGRTYEQYFGPGTRLTVT.

The chain is built from TRBV7-8 and TRBJ2-1; 10 nucleotides agree with TRBD2. The ends lost 6 bases at V and 7 bases at J; junction bases unmatched: 12. This CDR3 has 16 amino acids. Germline CDR1 SGHVS, CDR2 FQNEAQ. Here the CDR3 reads CASSPPSGRVTNEQFF. CDR3 nucleotides: TGTGCCAGCAGTCCTCCGAGCGGGAGGGTTACGAATGAGCAGTTCTTC.

The V call is TRBV20-1, the J call TRBJ2-1, with D possibly being TRBD2 (6 bases). This CDR3 has 14 residues. Germline assignment: CDR1 DFQATT and CDR2 SNEGSKA (reference sequence). Trimming cost V 2 bases and J 3 bases, with 11 bases left between them. The CDR3 loop is CSARSSVRYNEQFF. The CDR3 region has the DNA TGCAGTGCTAGATCTAGCGTTCGCTACAATGAGCAGTTCTTC.

The CDR3 loop is CASTTGTSGTGELFF. The CDR3 region has the DNA TGTGCCAGCACGACCGGGACTAGTGGCACCGGGGAGCTGTTTTTT. V and J are TRBV6-4 and TRBJ2-2, with 8 positions matching TRBD2. V dropped 7 bases and J dropped 4; count of bases not matched to a gene: 8. This CDR3 has 15 amino acids. Germline V gene lookup returns CDR1 MRHNA and CDR2 SNTAGT.

The chain employs TRBV5-1 and TRBJ2-7; TRBD1 aligns across 9 bases. The trim removed 3 bases at V and 5 bases at J, leaving 6 bases unmatched. The CDR3 has 14 amino acids. The germline CDR1 and CDR2 sequences are SGHRS and YFSETQ. The CDR3 DNA reads as TGCGCCAGCAGCTCTGTCACAGGGGGCGACGAGCAGTACTTC. Protein product: CASSSVTGGDEQYF.

This sequence joins TRBV7-2 and TRBJ2-1; D ambiguous. The CDR3 extends over 14 amino acids. The germline CDR1 and CDR2 sequences are SGHTA and FQGNSA. V was trimmed by 3 bases and J by 14 bases, leaving 20 bases between them. The CDR3 here is CASSLPGISSKKFF. The CDR3 DNA follows: TGTGCCAGCAGCTTGCCCGGAATTTCATCTAAAAAGTTCTTC.

Concerning this clonotype itself: An end of the junction differs from the germline gene, which may be a read error. The V and J genes are TRBV19 and TRBJ2-1; 13 nucleotides align to TRBD2. CDR3 size: 16 residues. Germline CDR1 and CDR2: LNHDA and SQIVND (reference sequence). The CDR3 nucleotides are TGTGCCAGTAGCTACTCAACCGGGACTAGCGGGGCCTTCAGACTCTTC. Its translation: CASSYSTGTSGAFRLF.

V and J are TRBV11-2 and TRBJ2-7; the D is unclear. CDR3 length: 12 residues. V was pared by 5 bases and J by 6 bases, with 11 bases between. CDR1 and CDR2 (germline): SGHAT, FQNNGV. CDR3 nucleotide sequence: TGTGCCAGCAGCGCCTCAACAGCCGAGCAGTACTTC. Its protein is CASSASTAEQYF.

In this sample, this clonotype turned up a few times. V and J are TRBV4-3 and TRBJ1-4; no clear D. CDR1 is LGHNA, CDR2 YSLEER, per germline. Trimming took 0 bases from V and 4 from J, leaving 12 bases between them. CDR3 length: 16 amino acids. CDR3 sequence: CASSQDHKGLNEKLFF. The CDR3 DNA follows: TGCGCCAGCAGCCAAGATCACAAAGGTCTTAATGAAAAACTGTTTTTT.

This clonotype was seen a few times. The chain has TRBV27 and TRBJ1-4; D unclear. V was pared by 6 bases and J by 6 bases, with 5 bases between. The CDR3 is 11 amino acids. CDR1 and CDR2 from the germline V gene are MNHEY and SMNVEV (reference sequence). CDR3 sequence reads: CASRDDEKLFF. In DNA form, the CDR3 reads TGTGCCAGCAGGGACGATGAAAAACTGTTTTTT.

V usage is TRBV5-1 and J usage is TRBJ1-1, with 9 bases lining up with TRBD1. CDR1 and CDR2 from the germline V gene are SGHRS and YFSETQ. Trimming at V came to 1 base and at J to 10 bases, leaving 8 bases not matched to a gene. The CDR3 contains 14 residues. CDR3 DNA: TGCGCCAGCAGCTTGTACGGGACAGGGTCGATAGCTTTCTTT. Its translation is CASSLYGTGSIAFF.

This clonotype showed up many times. The V gene is TRBV19, the J gene TRBJ1-1, with 8 bases aligning to TRBD1. The germline gives CDR1 LNHDA, CDR2 SQIVND (reference sequence). The CDR3 extends over 12 amino acids. Trimming removed 4 bases from V and 8 bases from J; junction bases left unmatched: 3. CDR3 in amino acids: CASSSRGQEAFF. Written as DNA, the CDR3 is TGTGCCAGTAGTAGCAGGGGGCAAGAAGCTTTCTTT.

The chain combines TRBV7-2 with TRBJ2-7; D not resolved. This CDR3 spans 11 amino acids. V lost 3 bases, J lost 4 bases, and 4 bases lay in between. Per germline, CDR1 SGHTA and CDR2 FQGNSA. The CDR3 loop is CASSLMYEQYF. CDR3 coding DNA: TGTGCCAGCAGCTTGATGTACGAGCAGTACTTC.

This rearrangement joins TRBV15 to TRBJ2-3, with a weak D call TRBD2 (6 bases). CDR3 length equals 14 residues. CDR1 and CDR2 (germline): LNHNV, YYDKDF (reference sequence). Deletions cut 8 bases from V and 3 bases from J, with 15 bases between. CDR3 sequence: CATSGGAITDTQYF. The DNA of the CDR3 is TGTGCCACCTCTGGAGGGGCAATTACAGATACGCAGTATTTT.

This clonotype was counted ten times or more. The chain joins TRBV3-1 to TRBJ1-1; D not certain. Germline lookup yields CDR1 LGHDT and CDR2 YNNKEL (reference sequence). V lost 1 base and J lost 7, with 13 bases in between. The CDR3 extends over 14 amino acids. The CDR3 nucleotides read TGTGCCAGCAGCCAAGCGTCGGGCCAGAGTGAAGCTTTCTTT. Protein product: CASSQASGQSEAFF. Looking up the rest from reference TRBV3-1 and TRBJ1-1 gives the full variable domain: DTAVSQTPKYLVTQMGNDKSIKCEQNLGHDTMYWYKQDSKKFLKIMFSYNNKELIINETVPNRFSPKSPDKAHLNLHINSLELGDSAVYFCASSQASGQSEAFFGQGTRLTVV.

V gene TRBV5-1 combines with J gene TRBJ1-2; the match to TRBD1 covers 7 bases. The length of the CDR3 is 15 residues. Trimming at V came to 0 bases and at J to 8 bases, leaving 10 bases not matched to a gene. In germline, CDR1 is SGHRS, CDR2 YFSETQ. CDR3 loop: CASSLAQGQIDGYTF. The DNA of the CDR3 is TGCGCCAGCAGCTTGGCCCAGGGACAGATCGACGGCTACACCTTC.

The chain couples TRBV12-3 or TRBV12-4 to TRBJ1-1, with D possibly matching TRBD1 (5 bases). The ends were cut back, 3 bases at V and 4 bases at J, with 12 bases in the middle. This CDR3 spans 14 amino acids. CDR3 coding DNA: TGTGCCAGCAGTTTGGGGCAGGTGACCACTGAAGCTTTCTTT. Translated: CASSLGQVTTEAFF.